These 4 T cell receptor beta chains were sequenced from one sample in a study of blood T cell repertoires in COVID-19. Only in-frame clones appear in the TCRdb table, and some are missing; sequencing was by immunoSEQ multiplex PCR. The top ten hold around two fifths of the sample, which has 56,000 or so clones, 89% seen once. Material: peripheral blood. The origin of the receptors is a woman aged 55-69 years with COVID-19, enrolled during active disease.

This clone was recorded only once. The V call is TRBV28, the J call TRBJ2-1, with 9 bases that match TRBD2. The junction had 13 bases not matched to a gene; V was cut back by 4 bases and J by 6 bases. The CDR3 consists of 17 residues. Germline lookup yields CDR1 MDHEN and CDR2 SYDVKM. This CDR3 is CASSSPFSGSFSNEQFF. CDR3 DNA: TGTGCCAGCAGTTCGCCCTTTAGCGGGAGTTTCAGCAATGAGCAGTTCTTC. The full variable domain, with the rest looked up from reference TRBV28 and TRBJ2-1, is DVKVTQSSRYLVKRTGEKVFLECVQDMDHENMFWYRQDPGLGLRLIYFSYDVKMKEKGDIPEGYSVSREKKERFSLILESASTNQTSMYLCASSSPFSGSFSNEQFFGPGTRLTVL.

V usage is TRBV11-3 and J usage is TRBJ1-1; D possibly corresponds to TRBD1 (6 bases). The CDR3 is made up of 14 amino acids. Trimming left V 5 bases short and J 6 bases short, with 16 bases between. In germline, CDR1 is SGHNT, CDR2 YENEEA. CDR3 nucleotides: TGTGCCAGCAGCAAAATAACAGGGAGTCCTGAAGCTTTCTTT. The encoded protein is CASSKITGSPEAFF.

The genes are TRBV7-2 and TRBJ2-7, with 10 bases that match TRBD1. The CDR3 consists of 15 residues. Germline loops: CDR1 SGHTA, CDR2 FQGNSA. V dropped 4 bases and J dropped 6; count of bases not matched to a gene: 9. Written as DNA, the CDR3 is TGTGCCAGCAGCTACAATGCCGGGACAGGGGCCGAGCAGTACTTC. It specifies CASSYNAGTGAEQYF.

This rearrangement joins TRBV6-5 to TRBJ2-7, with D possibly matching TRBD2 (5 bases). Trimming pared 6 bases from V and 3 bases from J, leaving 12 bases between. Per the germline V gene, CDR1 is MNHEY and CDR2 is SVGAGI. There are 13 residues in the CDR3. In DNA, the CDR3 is TGTGCCAGCAGCCCCGGAGGTATCTACGAGCAGTACTTC. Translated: CASSPGGIYEQYF.